These 5 T cell receptor beta chains share one sample of origin, sequenced in a study of T-cell memory formation after mild COVID-19. TCRdb recomputed calls from the 5' RACE reads with MiXCR, one row per CDR3 protein. The profile covers fewer than 550,000 distinct CDR3 sequences, with around 20% appearing a single time and 7.5% to 9.5% taken by the ten largest. The specimen was PBMCs or a T cell subset sorted from them (not recorded which). These TCRs come from an adult woman who had mild COVID-19 (a few samples of this study predate the infection). Cell type and time point are not known.

The J gene is TRBJ2-3, the V gene TRBV5-1; TRBD1 aligns across 7 bases. Trimming at V came to 4 bases and at J to 4 bases, leaving 12 bases not matched to a gene. The germline gives CDR1 SGHRS, CDR2 YFSETQ. CDR3 length: 16 residues. CDR3 DNA sequence: TGCGCCAGCAGCCCCTACTTCCTCCAGGGGGCAGATACGCAGTATTTT. Translating gives CASSPYFLQGADTQYF. The full variable domain, its missing parts supplied by reference TRBV5-1 and TRBJ2-3, is KAGVTQTPRYLIKTRGQQVTLSCSPISGHRSVSWYQQTPGQGLQFLFEYFSETQRNKGNFPGRFSGRQFSNSRSEMNVSTLELGDSALYLCASSPYFLQGADTQYFGPGTRLTVL.

V and J are TRBV18 and TRBJ2-7; 8 positions agree with TRBD2. Germline loops: CDR1 KGHSH, CDR2 LQKENI. The V and J ends lost 5 bases and 3 bases, in that order; junction bases with no gene match: 3. CDR3 size: 13 residues. The CDR3 DNA sequence: TGTGCCAGCTCAGGAAGCGGGAGCTACGAGCAGTACTTC. Protein product: CASSGSGSYEQYF.

This clonotype was seen a few times. The chain combines TRBV3-1 with TRBJ1-1; D gene ambiguous. The length of the CDR3 is 12 residues. The germline CDR1 and CDR2 sequences are LGHDT and YNNKEL (reference sequence). Trimming took off 1 base at V and 7 bases at J, with 7 bases between the two ends. The CDR3 reads CASSQARSEAFF. The CDR3 DNA reads as TGTGCCAGCAGCCAAGCCCGTAGTGAAGCTTTCTTT.

This clonotype was counted only a few times. This chain links TRBV19 with TRBJ2-7, with D tentatively TRBD2 (5 bases). V lost 4 bases to trimming and J lost 0 bases, with 13 bases between them. The CDR3 covers 15 residues. The germline CDR1 and CDR2 sequences are LNHDA and SQIVND (reference sequence). The CDR3 sequence is CASSTLLGSSYEQYF. Written as DNA, the CDR3 is TGTGCCAGTAGTACCCTTCTAGGGAGCTCCTACGAGCAGTACTTC.

This clonotype occurred a few times. This sequence joins TRBV4-2 and TRBJ2-1; 7 nucleotides line up with TRBD1. V dropped 4 bases and J dropped 0; count of bases not matched to a gene: 15. CDR1 LGHNA and CDR2 YNFKEQ come from the germline V gene. The CDR3 extends over 19 amino acids. The CDR3 nucleotides read TGTGCCAGCAGCCGCCAAACCGGGACAGAGGTAGCCTCCTACAATGAGCAGTTCTTC. Protein sequence: CASSRQTGTEVASYNEQFF.